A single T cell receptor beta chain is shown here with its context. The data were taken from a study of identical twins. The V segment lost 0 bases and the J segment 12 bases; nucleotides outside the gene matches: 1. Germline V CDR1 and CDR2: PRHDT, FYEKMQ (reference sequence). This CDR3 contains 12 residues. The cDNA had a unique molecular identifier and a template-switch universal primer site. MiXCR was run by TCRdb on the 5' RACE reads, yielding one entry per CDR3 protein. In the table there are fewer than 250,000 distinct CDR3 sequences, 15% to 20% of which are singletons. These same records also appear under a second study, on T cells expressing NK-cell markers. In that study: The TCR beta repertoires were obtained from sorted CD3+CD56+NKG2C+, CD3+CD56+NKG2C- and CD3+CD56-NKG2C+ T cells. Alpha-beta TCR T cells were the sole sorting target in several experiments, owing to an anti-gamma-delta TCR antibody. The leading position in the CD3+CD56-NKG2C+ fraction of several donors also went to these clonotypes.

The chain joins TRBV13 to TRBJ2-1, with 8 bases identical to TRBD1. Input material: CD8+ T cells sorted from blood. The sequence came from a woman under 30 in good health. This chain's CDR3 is CASSLGQGAQFF. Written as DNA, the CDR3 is TGTGCCAGCAGCTTAGGGCAGGGGGCGCAGTTCTTC.